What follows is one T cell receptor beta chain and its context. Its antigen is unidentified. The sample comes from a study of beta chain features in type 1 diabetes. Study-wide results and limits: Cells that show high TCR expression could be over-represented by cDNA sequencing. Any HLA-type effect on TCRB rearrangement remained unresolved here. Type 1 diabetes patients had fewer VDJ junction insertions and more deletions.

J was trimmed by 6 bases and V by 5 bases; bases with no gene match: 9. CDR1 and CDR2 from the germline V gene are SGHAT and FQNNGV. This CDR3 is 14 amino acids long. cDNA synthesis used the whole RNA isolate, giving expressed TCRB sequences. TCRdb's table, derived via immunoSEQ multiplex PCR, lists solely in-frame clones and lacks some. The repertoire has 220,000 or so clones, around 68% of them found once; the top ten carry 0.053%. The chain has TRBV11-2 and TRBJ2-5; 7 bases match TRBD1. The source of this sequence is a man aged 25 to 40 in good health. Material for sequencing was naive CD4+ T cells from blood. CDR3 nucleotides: TGTGCCAGCAGCGGAACTACAGGGGAACAGACCCAGTACTTC. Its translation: CASSGTTGEQTQYF.